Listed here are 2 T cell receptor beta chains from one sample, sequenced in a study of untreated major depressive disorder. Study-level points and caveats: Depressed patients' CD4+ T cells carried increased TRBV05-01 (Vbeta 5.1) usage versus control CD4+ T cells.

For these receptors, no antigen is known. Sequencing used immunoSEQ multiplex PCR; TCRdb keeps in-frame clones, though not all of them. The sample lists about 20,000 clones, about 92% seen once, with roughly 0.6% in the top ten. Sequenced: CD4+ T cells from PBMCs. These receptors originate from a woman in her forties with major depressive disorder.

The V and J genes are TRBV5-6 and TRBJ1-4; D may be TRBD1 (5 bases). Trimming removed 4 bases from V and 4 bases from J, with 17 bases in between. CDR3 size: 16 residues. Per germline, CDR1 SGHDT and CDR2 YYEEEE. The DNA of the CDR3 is TGTGCCAGCAGCCTGATGGGGGACTTGGTTAATGAAAAACTGTTTTTT. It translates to CASSLMGDLVNEKLFF.

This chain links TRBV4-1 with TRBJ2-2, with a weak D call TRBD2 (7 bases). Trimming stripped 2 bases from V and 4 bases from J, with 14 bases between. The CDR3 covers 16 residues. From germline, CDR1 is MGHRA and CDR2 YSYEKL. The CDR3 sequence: CASSQLRGAGTGELFF. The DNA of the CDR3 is TGCGCCAGCAGCCAACTACGGGGGGCCGGCACCGGGGAGCTGTTTTTT.